Below, 18 T cell receptor beta chains from the same sample are listed, as sequenced in a study of blood T cell repertoires in COVID-19. Assay used: immunoSEQ multiplex PCR; TCRdb lists only in-frame clones, some missing. Counted here are 150,000 to 200,000 clones, less than 85% occurring once; the ten biggest clones make up approximately 12%. Material: peripheral blood. The receptors here all came from a man in his fifties who had recovered from COVID-19.

The rearrangement uses TRBV7-9 and TRBJ2-1, with TRBD2 matching 8 bases. CDR3 length: 15 residues. V lost 5 bases and J lost 9; bases outside the gene matches: 12. CDR1 is SEHNR, CDR2 FQNEAQ, per germline (reference sequence). The CDR3: CASSPRGLAGTEQFF. CDR3 sequence (DNA): TGTGCCAGCAGCCCAAGGGGTCTAGCGGGCACTGAGCAGTTCTTC.

This clone has more than one count but fewer than ten. V and J are TRBV9 and TRBJ1-2, with D hard to call. The CDR3 is 15 amino acids. V was pared by 0 bases and J by 0 bases, with 9 bases between. CDR1 is SGDLS, CDR2 YYNGEE, per germline. The chain's CDR3 is CASSVVERTNYGYTF. The CDR3 DNA reads as TGTGCCAGCAGCGTAGTAGAGCGAACTAACTATGGCTACACCTTC.

The rearrangement uses TRBV2 and TRBJ2-5; the D gene is possibly TRBD2 (5 bases). The CDR3 runs to 11 residues. Germline V gene data show CDR1 as SNHLY and CDR2 as FYNNEI. Between the trimmed V and J ends, which lost 6 bases and 6 bases, there was a span of 8 bases. The CDR3 region has the DNA TGTGCCAGCAGCCGGGAAAAGACCCAGTACTTC. Translating it yields CASSREKTQYF. Based on the CDR3 plus reference TRBV2 and TRBJ2-5, the full variable domain is EPEVTQTPSHQVTQMGQEVILRCVPISNHLYFYWYRQILGQKVEFLVSFYNNEISEKSEIFDDQFSVERPDGSNFTLKIRSTKLEDSAMYFCASSREKTQYFGPGTRLLVL.

The J gene is TRBJ2-2, the V gene TRBV7-7, with D perhaps matching TRBD2 (5 bases). The CDR3 is 13 amino acids. Germline V gives CDR1 SSHAT, CDR2 FNYEAQ (reference sequence). Trimming cost V 1 base and J 5 bases, with 5 bases left between them. CDR3 amino acids: CASSLGGTGELFF. For the CDR3, the DNA is TGTGCCAGCAGCTTAGGAGGGACCGGGGAGCTGTTTTTT.

The chain employs TRBV24-1 and TRBJ1-1; TRBD1 might be the D (5 bases). The CDR3 contains 12 residues. Trimming removed 4 bases at V and 11 bases at J, with 13 bases between. CDR1 and CDR2 from the germline V gene are KGHDR and SFDVKD. The CDR3, as DNA: TGTGCCACCAGTGACCCTGGGGCGCAGGCTTTCTTT. It translates to CATSDPGAQAFF.

The chain combines TRBV28 with TRBJ1-2; 7 bases fit TRBD1. Trimming took 6 bases from V and 5 from J; bases not matched to a gene: 9. The germline V gene encodes CDR1 MDHEN and CDR2 SYDVKM. The CDR3 totals 14 residues. CDR3: CASRRGAGGYGYTF. The DNA of the CDR3 is TGTGCCAGCAGGCGCGGCGCAGGGGGATATGGCTACACCTTC.

This clone occurred a few times. V and J are TRBV28 and TRBJ2-7; TRBD1 matches at 8 bases. Germline values: CDR1 MDHEN, CDR2 SYDVKM. Trimming at V came to 4 bases and at J to 2 bases, leaving 10 bases not matched to a gene. CDR3 length equals 16 residues. CDR3 amino acids: CASSSTGTGQAYEQYF. The CDR3 coding sequence is TGTGCCAGCAGTTCCACCGGGACAGGCCAGGCCTACGAGCAGTACTTC. The full variable domain, in which reference TRBV28 and TRBJ2-7 provide the parts outside the CDR3, is DVKVTQSSRYLVKRTGEKVFLECVQDMDHENMFWYRQDPGLGLRLIYFSYDVKMKEKGDIPEGYSVSREKKERFSLILESASTNQTSMYLCASSSTGTGQAYEQYFGPGTRLTVT.

V is TRBV19 and J is TRBJ2-7; 8 positions match TRBD2. This CDR3 comprises 14 residues. Trimming took 1 base from V and 5 from J; bases not matched to a gene: 4. Germline loops: CDR1 LNHDA, CDR2 SQIVND (reference sequence). The CDR3 sequence: CASSIGSGSHEQYF. The CDR3 DNA reads as TGTGCCAGTAGTATAGGAAGCGGGAGTCACGAGCAGTACTTC.

The chain joins TRBV5-1 to TRBJ1-6; D is unclear. The CDR3 runs to 16 residues. V lost 1 base to trimming and J lost 5 bases, with 13 bases between them. CDR1 and CDR2 (germline): SGHRS, YFSETQ. DNA of the CDR3: TGCGCCAGCAGCTTGAGTGGGTCGGGGAATAATTCACCCCTCCACTTT. Translated, it gives CASSLSGSGNNSPLHF.

This clone was picked up one time. The chain joins TRBV15 to TRBJ1-1, with D perhaps TRBD1 (6 bases). The length of the CDR3 is 16 residues. Germline V gives CDR1 LNHNV, CDR2 YYDKDF (reference sequence). The V end was cut by 1 base, the J end by 7 bases, with 19 bases between. CDR3 nucleotides: TGTGCCACCAGCAGAGCAGGGGACCTCCGGCGCCGTGAAGCTTTCTTT. Its protein product is CATSRAGDLRRREAFF.

V gene TRBV7-2 combines with J gene TRBJ2-7; perhaps TRBD2 as D (5 bases). Germline CDR1 is SGHTA and CDR2 is FQGNSA. V dropped 4 bases and J dropped 5 bases, with 12 bases sitting between them. The CDR3 sequence is 13 residues long. Here the CDR3 reads CASSYQRRDEQYF. The DNA of the CDR3 is TGTGCCAGCAGCTATCAACGGCGGGACGAGCAGTACTTC.

This clone was observed many times. The rearrangement uses TRBV2 and TRBJ2-1, with 10 nucleotides matching TRBD2. Germline values: CDR1 SNHLY, CDR2 FYNNEI. The CDR3 totals 16 residues. The V gene end was trimmed by 3 bases and the J gene end by 3 bases; junction bases not matched to a gene: 5. CDR3 amino acids: CASSEWTSGNYNEQFF. CDR3 coding DNA: TGTGCCAGCAGTGAGTGGACTAGCGGAAACTACAATGAGCAGTTCTTC.

The rearrangement joins TRBV18 to TRBJ2-1; D unresolved. The CDR3 has 14 residues. In germline, CDR1 is KGHSH, CDR2 LQKENI. Trimming pared 3 bases from V and 4 bases from J, leaving 10 bases between. The CDR3: CASSPPVVYNEQFF. CDR3 bases: TGTGCCAGCTCACCCCCAGTCGTTTACAATGAGCAGTTCTTC.

This chain connects TRBV28 to TRBJ2-7, with 9 positions matching TRBD2. Germline CDR1 and CDR2: MDHEN and SYDVKM. The CDR3 length is 16 residues. V lost 6 bases, J lost 4 bases, and 13 bases stayed unmatched. In DNA form, the CDR3 reads TGTGCCAGCAGCCCACCCCCTAGCGGGGTGGTGTACGAGCAGTACTTC. Translating it yields CASSPPPSGVVYEQYF. The full variable domain, in which reference TRBV28 and TRBJ2-7 provide the parts outside the CDR3, is DVKVTQSSRYLVKRTGEKVFLECVQDMDHENMFWYRQDPGLGLRLIYFSYDVKMKEKGDIPEGYSVSREKKERFSLILESASTNQTSMYLCASSPPPSGVVYEQYFGPGTRLTVT.

V usage is TRBV10-3 and J usage is TRBJ2-7, with 10 bases lining up with TRBD2. J lost 5 bases, V lost 11 bases, and 3 bases had no gene match. The CDR3 totals 11 residues. Germline V gene data show CDR1 as ENHRY and CDR2 as SYGVKD. For the CDR3, the DNA is TGTGCCGGCGGACTAGCGGACGAGCAGTACTTC. Encoded protein: CAGGLADEQYF.

This clone turned up a few times. This rearrangement joins TRBV4-1 to TRBJ1-1; D is undetermined. The CDR3 is made up of 16 amino acids. Between the trimmed V and J ends, which lost 0 bases and 0 bases, there was a span of 11 bases. Per germline, CDR1 MGHRA and CDR2 YSYEKL. The CDR3 sequence is CASSQDEVRMNTEAFF. The CDR3 DNA reads TGCGCCAGCAGCCAAGATGAGGTGAGGATGAACACTGAAGCTTTCTTT.

This clone has more than one count but fewer than ten. The J gene is TRBJ2-7, the V gene TRBV19, with 12 nucleotides matching TRBD2. CDR3 length: 14 amino acids. Germline trimming cut 8 bases from V and 0 bases from J; bases unmatched to any gene: 2. Per germline, CDR1 LNHDA and CDR2 SQIVND (reference sequence). CDR3 nucleotide sequence: TGTGCCAGTTCGACTAGCGGGAGCTCCTACGAGCAGTACTTC. Its protein product is CASSTSGSSYEQYF.

This clone was seen repeatedly, ten times or more. The V gene is TRBV4-3, the J gene TRBJ2-7; TRBD2 matches 7 bases. The junction had 6 bases not matched to a gene; V was cut back by 1 base and J by 3 bases. The CDR3 is 15 residues long. In germline, CDR1 is LGHNA, CDR2 YSLEER. Written as DNA, the CDR3 is TGCGCCAGCAGCCAAGGACTAGCAAGTGGCTACGAGCAGTACTTC. Translation: CASSQGLASGYEQYF.